This entry describes one T cell receptor (beta chain). The target antigen is unknown. These data are taken from a study of Ad26.COV2.S vaccination and SARS-CoV-2 variants. CDR1 is LNHDA and CDR2 is SQIVND in the germline V gene (reference sequence). J lost 12 bases, V lost 5 bases, and 5 bases had no gene match. This CDR3 spans 12 amino acids. Findings and limits, study-wide: Vaccine and placebo recipients had comparable breadth of non-spike TCRs. CD8+ and CD4+ T cells specific for spike reportedly responded with substantial breadth after vaccination. Placebo recipients showed lower spike-specific TCR breadth than vaccinees.

Treatment indicated: roughly 18 received Ad26.COV2.S at low or high dose, single or two shots; 5 received placebo; per-sample allocation not given. The study sampled participants on day 63 after the first vaccine or placebo injection. Method: immunoSEQ multiplex PCR; TCRdb's copy keeps in-frame clones and lacks some. The data show about 320,000 clones, with 70% to 90% seen just once and approximately 2% held by the top ten. Sequencing used peripheral blood, obtained in a trial of Ad26.COV2.S vaccine versus placebo. The chain combines TRBV19 with TRBJ1-4; TRBD1 matches at 8 bases. This clonotype originated in a person aged 18-65 years who received the Ad26.COV2.S COVID-19 vaccine or a placebo. The CDR3 loop is CASSATGEELFF. DNA for the CDR3: TGTGCCAGTAGTGCGACAGGGGAGGAACTGTTTTTT.